This T cell receptor (beta chain) was obtained from a study of beta chain features in type 1 diabetes. The germline V gene has CDR1 MNHEY and CDR2 SMNVEV (reference sequence). The CDR3 is made up of 14 amino acids. With 2 bases removed from V and 1 base from J, the gap between germline ends came to 9 bases. Since all of the isolated RNA was reverse transcribed, expressed TCRB transcripts were what got sequenced. TCRdb's copy holds only in-frame clones and misses some; the assay was immunoSEQ multiplex PCR. Here the sample spans some 220,000 clones, 11% being singletons. The V gene is TRBV27, the J gene TRBJ2-7; unclear D gene. The specimen was central memory CD4+ T cells from blood. The receptor was isolated from a man aged 18 to 29 in good health. This chain's CDR3 is CASSLSRLSYEQYF. The CDR3 region has the DNA TGTGCCAGCAGTTTAAGTCGACTTTCCTACGAGCAGTACTTC.